The TCR beta chain described here comes from a study of cytomegalovirus exposure and HLA in healthy donors. The CDR3 sequence is 14 residues long. Germline V CDR1 and CDR2: SGHDT, YYEEEE. Trimming took 3 bases from V and 0 from J; bases not matched to a gene: 2. Broader study findings: The classifier was said to identify cytomegalovirus status with high specificity and sensitivity. Accurate prediction of HLA-A and HLA-B alleles (for most subjects) was reportedly achieved from TCR beta sequences.

A remark on this clone: The antigen remains unidentified.

Primers for the PCR totalled 60 Vbeta and 13 Jbeta. The protocol was immunoSEQ multiplex PCR, while the TCRdb copy is restricted to in-frame clones and leaves out a portion. The sample data list roughly 30,000 clones. This chain links TRBV5-6 with TRBJ2-7; TRBD1 matches 8 bases. The material sequenced was PBMCs. This sequence was found in a female donor in good health and CMV-seronegative. CDR3 protein: CASSSGTGSYEQYF. The CDR3 DNA reads TGTGCCAGCAGCTCCGGGACAGGCTCCTACGAGCAGTACTTC. Supplemented by reference TRBV5-6 and TRBJ2-7, the full variable domain reads DAGVTQSPTHLIKTRGQQVTLRCSPKSGHDTVSWYQQALGQGPQFIFQYYEEEERQRGNFPDRFSGHQFPNYSSELNVNALLLGDSALYLCASSSGTGSYEQYFGPGTRLTVT.